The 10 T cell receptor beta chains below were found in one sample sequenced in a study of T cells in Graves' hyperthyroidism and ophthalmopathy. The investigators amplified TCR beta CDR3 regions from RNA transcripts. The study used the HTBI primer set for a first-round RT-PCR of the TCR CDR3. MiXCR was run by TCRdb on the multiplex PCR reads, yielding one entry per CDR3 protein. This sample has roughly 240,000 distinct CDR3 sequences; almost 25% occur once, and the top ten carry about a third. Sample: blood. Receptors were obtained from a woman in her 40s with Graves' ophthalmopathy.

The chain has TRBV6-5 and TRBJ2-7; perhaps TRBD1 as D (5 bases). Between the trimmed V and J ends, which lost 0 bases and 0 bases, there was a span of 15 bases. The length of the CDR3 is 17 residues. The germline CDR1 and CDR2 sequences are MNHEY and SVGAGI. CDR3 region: CASSYSIWGESSYEQYF. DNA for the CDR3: TGTGCCAGCAGTTACTCGATTTGGGGCGAGAGCTCCTACGAGCAGTACTTC.

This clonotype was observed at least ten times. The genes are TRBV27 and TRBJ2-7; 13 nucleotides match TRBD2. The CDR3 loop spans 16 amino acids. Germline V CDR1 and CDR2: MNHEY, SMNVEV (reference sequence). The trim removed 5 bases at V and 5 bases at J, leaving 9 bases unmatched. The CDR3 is CASSPGLAGLKNEQYF. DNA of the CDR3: TGTGCCAGCAGTCCGGGACTAGCGGGATTAAAGAACGAGCAGTACTTC.

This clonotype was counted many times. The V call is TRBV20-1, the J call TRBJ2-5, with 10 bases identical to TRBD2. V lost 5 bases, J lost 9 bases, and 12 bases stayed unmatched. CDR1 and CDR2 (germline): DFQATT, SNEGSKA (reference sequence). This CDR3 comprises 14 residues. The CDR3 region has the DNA TGCAGTGCTGGACTAGCGGCTACCAGCATGGCCCAGTACTTC. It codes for CSAGLAATSMAQYF.

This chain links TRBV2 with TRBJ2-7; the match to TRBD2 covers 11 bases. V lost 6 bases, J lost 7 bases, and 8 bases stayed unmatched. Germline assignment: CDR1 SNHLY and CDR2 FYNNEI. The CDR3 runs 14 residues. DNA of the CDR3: TGTGCCAGCAGGGAGCTAGCGGGAGGAGGTGAGCAGTACTTC. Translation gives CASRELAGGGEQYF.

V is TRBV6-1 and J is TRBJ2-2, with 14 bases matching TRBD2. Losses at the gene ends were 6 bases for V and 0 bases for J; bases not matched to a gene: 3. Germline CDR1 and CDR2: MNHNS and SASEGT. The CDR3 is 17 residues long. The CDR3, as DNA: TGTGCCAGCAGGGGACTAGCGGGAGTCTCGAACACCGGGGAGCTGTTTTTT. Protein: CASRGLAGVSNTGELFF.

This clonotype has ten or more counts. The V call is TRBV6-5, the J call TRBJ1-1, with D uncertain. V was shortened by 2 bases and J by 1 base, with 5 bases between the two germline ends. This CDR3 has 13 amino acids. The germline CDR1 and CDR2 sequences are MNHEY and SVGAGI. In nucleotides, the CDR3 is TGTGCCAGCAGTTACGACGAGAACACTGAAGCTTTCTTT. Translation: CASSYDENTEAFF.

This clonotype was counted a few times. CDR3 DNA sequence: TGCGCCAGCAGCGGTAGATTCCGGGACAGCAATTACGAGCAGTACTTC. Protein: CASSGRFRDSNYEQYF. V is TRBV4-1 and J is TRBJ2-7; 7 bases align to TRBD1. Germline CDR1 and CDR2: MGHRA and YSYEKL. The CDR3 contains 16 residues. V lost 5 bases, J lost 4 bases, and 14 bases stayed unmatched.

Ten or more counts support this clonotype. The CDR3 region has the DNA TGTGCCTGGAGCATACAGTACGAGCAGTACTTC. Translated, it gives CAWSIQYEQYF. V gene TRBV30 combines with J gene TRBJ2-7; D not certain. Germline V gene sequence: CDR1 GTSNPN, CDR2 SVGIG (reference sequence). V lost 3 bases to trimming and J lost 4 bases, with 7 bases between them. There are 11 residues in the CDR3.

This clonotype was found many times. For the CDR3, the DNA is TGCAGCGTTGTTTACCGGGACAGGGTCTTTGAGCAGTACTTC. Amino acid sequence: CSVVYRDRVFEQYF. The chain carries TRBV29-1 and TRBJ2-7; 9 bases match TRBD1. Germline values: CDR1 SQVTM, CDR2 ANQGSEA. The CDR3 consists of 14 residues. V trimming: 4 bases; J trimming: 7 bases; junction bases outside the gene matches: 11.

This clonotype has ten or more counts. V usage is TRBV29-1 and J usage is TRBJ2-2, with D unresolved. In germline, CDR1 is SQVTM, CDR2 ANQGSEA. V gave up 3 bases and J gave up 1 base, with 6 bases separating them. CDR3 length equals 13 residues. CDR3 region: CSVDAGNTGELFF. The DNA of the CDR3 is TGCAGCGTTGATGCCGGGAACACCGGGGAGCTGTTTTTT.